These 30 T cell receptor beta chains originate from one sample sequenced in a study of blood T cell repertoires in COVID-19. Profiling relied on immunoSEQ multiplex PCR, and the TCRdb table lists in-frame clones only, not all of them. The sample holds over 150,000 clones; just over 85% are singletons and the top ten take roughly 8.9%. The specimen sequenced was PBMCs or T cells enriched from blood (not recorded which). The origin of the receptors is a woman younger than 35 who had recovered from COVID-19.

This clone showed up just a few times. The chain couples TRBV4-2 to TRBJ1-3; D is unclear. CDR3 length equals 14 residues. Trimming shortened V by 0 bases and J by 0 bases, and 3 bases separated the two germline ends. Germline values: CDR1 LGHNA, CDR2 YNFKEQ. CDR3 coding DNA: TGTGCCAGCAGCCAAGACAGCTCTGGAAACACCATATATTTT. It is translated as CASSQDSSGNTIYF.

CDR3 loop: CAWTRDSIYEQYF. Here the CDR3 DNA reads TGTGCCTGGACCCGGGACAGCATATACGAGCAGTACTTC. This sequence joins TRBV30 and TRBJ2-7, with 7 nucleotides matching TRBD1. J lost 4 bases, V lost 4 bases, and 7 bases had no gene match. The CDR3 totals 13 residues. CDR1 and CDR2 (germline): GTSNPN, SVGIG (reference sequence). The full variable domain, rest sourced from reference TRBV30 and TRBJ2-7, is SQTIHQWPATLVQPVGSPLSLECTVEGTSNPNLYWYRQAAGRGLQLLFYSVGIGQISSEVPQNLSASRPQDRQFILSSKKLLLSDSGFYLCAWTRDSIYEQYFGPGTRLTVT.

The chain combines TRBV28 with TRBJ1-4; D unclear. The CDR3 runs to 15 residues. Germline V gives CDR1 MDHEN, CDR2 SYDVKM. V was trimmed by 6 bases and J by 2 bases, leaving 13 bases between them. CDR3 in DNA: TGTGCCAGCAGCACGCGGAGGGCGACTAATGAAAAACTGTTTTTT. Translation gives CASSTRRATNEKLFF.

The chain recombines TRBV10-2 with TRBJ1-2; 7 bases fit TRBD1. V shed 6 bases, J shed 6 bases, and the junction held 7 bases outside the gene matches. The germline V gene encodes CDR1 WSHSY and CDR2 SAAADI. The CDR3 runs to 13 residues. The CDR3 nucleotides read TGCGCCAGCAGCGTCGACAGGGATCATGGCTACACCTTC. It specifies CASSVDRDHGYTF.

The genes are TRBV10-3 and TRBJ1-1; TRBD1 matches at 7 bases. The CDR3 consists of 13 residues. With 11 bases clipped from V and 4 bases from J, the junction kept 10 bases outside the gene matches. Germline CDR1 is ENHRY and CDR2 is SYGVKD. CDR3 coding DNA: TGTGCCGCCACGGGACAGCCGGGCACTGAAGCTTTCTTT. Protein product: CAATGQPGTEAFF.

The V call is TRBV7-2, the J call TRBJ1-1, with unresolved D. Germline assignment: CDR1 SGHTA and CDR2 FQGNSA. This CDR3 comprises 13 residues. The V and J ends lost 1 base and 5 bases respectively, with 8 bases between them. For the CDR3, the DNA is TGTGCCAGCAGCTTAGGTCCGAGGACTGAAGCTTTCTTT. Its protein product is CASSLGPRTEAFF.

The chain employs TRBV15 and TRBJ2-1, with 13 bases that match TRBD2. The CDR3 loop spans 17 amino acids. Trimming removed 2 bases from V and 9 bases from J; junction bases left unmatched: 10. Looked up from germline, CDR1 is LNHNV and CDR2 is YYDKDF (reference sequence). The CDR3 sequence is CATSRTLTSGRTVEQFF. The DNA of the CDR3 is TGTGCCACCAGCAGAACTCTGACTAGCGGGAGGACGGTTGAGCAGTTCTTC.

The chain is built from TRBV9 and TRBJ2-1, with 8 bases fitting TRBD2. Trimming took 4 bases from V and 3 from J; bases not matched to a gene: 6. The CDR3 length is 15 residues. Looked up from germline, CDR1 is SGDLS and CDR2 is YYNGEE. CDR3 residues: CASSITSGSYNEQFF. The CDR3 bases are TGTGCCAGCAGCATAACTAGCGGAAGCTACAATGAGCAGTTCTTC.

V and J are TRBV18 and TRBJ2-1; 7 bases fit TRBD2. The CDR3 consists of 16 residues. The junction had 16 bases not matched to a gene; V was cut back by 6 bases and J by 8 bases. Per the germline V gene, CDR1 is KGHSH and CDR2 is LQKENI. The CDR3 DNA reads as TGTGCCAGCTCCCCCCAAGGCACGGGAGGCTGGGATGAGCAGTTCTTC. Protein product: CASSPQGTGGWDEQFF.

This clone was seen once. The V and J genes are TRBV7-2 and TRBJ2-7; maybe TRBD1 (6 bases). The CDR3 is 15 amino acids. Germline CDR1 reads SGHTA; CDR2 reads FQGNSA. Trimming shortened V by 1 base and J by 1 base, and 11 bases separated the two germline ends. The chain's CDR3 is CASSLVGRGSYEQYF. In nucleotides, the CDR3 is TGTGCCAGCAGCTTAGTCGGCAGGGGTTCCTACGAGCAGTACTTC.

DNA of the CDR3: TGTGCCAGCAGTCGTGTTCCGGGACTAGCGGGAGGCGACTACAATGAGCAGTTCTTC. This gives the protein CASSRVPGLAGGDYNEQFF. The genes are TRBV7-3 and TRBJ2-1; 15 bases agree with TRBD2. Germline V CDR1 and CDR2: SGHTA, FQGTGA. V dropped 6 bases and J dropped 3; count of bases not matched to a gene: 12. CDR3 length: 19 residues.

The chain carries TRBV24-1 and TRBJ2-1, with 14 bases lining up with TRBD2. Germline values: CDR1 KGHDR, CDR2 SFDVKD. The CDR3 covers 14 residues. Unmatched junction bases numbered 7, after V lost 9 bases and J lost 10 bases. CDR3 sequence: CATGTSGSRGEQFF. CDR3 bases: TGTGCCACCGGGACTAGCGGGAGTAGAGGGGAGCAGTTCTTC.

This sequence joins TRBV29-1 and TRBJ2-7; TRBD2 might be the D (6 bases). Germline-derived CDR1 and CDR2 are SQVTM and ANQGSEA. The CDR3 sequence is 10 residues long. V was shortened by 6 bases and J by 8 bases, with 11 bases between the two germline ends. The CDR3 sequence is CSVGGSQQYF. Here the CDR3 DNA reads TGCAGCGTAGGAGGGTCCCAGCAGTACTTC.

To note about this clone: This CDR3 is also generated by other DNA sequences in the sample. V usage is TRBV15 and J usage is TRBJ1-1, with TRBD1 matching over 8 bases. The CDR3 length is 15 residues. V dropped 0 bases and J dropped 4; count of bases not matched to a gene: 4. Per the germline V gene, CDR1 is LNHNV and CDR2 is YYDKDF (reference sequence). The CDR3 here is CATSRDQGAGTEAFF. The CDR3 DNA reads TGTGCCACCAGCAGAGATCAGGGGGCCGGCACTGAAGCTTTCTTT.

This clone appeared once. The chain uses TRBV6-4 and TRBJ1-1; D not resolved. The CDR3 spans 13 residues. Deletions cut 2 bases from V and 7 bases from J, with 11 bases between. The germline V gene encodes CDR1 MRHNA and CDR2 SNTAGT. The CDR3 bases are TGTGCCAGCAGTGACCGGACGGGAGATGAAGCTTTCTTT. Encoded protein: CASSDRTGDEAFF.

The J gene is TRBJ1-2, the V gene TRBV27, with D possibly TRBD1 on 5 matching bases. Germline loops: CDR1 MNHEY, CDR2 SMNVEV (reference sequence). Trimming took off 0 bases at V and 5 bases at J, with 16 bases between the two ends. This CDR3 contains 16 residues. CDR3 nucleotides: TGTGCCAGCAGTTTATCAGGGCAGGGCCTTGGATATGGCTACACCTTC. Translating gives CASSLSGQGLGYGYTF.

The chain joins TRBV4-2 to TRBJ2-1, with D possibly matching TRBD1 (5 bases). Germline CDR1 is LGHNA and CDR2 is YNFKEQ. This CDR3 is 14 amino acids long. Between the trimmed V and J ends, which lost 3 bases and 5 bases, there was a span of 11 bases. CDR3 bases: TGTGCCAGCAGCCACCCGGACATAAACAATGAGCAGTTCTTC. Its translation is CASSHPDINNEQFF.

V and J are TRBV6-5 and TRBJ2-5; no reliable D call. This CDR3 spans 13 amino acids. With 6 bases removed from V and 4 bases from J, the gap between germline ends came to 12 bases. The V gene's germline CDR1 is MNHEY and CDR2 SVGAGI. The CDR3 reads CASSLQRAETQYF. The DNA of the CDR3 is TGTGCCAGCAGCCTCCAAAGAGCAGAGACCCAGTACTTC.

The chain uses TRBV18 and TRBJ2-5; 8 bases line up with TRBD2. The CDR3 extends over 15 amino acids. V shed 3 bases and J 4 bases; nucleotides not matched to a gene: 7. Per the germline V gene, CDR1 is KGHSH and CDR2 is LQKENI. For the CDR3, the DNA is TGTGCCAGCTCACCGGGACTAGGAGATTCAGAGACCCAGTACTTC. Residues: CASSPGLGDSETQYF.

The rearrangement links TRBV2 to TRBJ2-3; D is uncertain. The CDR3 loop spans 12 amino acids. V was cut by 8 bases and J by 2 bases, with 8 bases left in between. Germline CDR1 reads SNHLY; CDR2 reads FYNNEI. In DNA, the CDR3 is TGTGCCAGCCGACAAGACACAGATACGCAGTATTTT. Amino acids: CASRQDTDTQYF.

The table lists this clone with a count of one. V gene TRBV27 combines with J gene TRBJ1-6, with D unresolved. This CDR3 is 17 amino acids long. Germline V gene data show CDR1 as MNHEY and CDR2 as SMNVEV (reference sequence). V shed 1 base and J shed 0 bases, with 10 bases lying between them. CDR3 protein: CASSLLAGSSYNSPLHF. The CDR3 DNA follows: TGTGCCAGCAGTTTATTGGCCGGGAGCTCCTATAATTCACCCCTCCACTTT.

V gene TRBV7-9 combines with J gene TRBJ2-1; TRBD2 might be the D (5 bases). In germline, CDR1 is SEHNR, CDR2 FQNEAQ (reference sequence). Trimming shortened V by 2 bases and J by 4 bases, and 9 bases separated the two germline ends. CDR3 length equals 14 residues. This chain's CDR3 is CASSLMEAYNEQFF. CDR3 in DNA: TGTGCCAGCAGCTTAATGGAGGCGTACAATGAGCAGTTCTTC.

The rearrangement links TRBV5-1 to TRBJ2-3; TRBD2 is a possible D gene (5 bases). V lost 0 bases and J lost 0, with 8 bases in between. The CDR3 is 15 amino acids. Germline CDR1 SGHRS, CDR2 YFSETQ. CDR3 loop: CASSLEAVSTDTQYF. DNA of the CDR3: TGCGCCAGCAGCTTGGAAGCGGTTAGCACAGATACGCAGTATTTT. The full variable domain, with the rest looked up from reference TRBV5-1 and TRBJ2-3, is KAGVTQTPRYLIKTRGQQVTLSCSPISGHRSVSWYQQTPGQGLQFLFEYFSETQRNKGNFPGRFSGRQFSNSRSEMNVSTLELGDSALYLCASSLEAVSTDTQYFGPGTRLTVL.

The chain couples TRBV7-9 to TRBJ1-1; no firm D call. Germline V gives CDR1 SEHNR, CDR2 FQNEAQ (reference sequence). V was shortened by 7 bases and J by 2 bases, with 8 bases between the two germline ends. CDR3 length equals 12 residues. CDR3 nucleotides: TGTGCCAGCACCACACATAACACTGAAGCTTTCTTT. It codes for CASTTHNTEAFF.

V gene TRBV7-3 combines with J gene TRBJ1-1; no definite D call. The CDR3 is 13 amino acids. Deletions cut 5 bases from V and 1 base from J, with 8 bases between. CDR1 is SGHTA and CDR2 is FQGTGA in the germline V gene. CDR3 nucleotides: TGTGCCAGCAGCCGAACAACGAACACTGAAGCTTTCTTT. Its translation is CASSRTTNTEAFF. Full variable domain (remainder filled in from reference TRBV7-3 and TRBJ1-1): GAGVSQTPSNKVTEKGKYVELRCDPISGHTALYWYRQSLGQGPEFLIYFQGTGAADDSGLPNDRFFAVRPEGSVSTLKIQRTERGDSAVYLCASSRTTNTEAFFGQGTRLTVV.

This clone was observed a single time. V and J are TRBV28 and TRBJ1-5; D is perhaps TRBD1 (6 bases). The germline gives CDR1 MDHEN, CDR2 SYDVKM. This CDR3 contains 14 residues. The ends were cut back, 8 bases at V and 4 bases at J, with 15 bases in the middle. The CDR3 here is CASGSGHLNQPQHF. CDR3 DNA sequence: TGTGCCAGCGGATCGGGACACCTTAATCAGCCCCAGCATTTT. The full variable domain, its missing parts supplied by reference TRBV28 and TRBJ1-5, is DVKVTQSSRYLVKRTGEKVFLECVQDMDHENMFWYRQDPGLGLRLIYFSYDVKMKEKGDIPEGYSVSREKKERFSLILESASTNQTSMYLCASGSGHLNQPQHFGDGTRLSIL.

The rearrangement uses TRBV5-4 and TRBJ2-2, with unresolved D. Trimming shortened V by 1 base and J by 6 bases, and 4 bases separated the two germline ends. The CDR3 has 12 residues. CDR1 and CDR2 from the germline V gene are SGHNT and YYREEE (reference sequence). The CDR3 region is CASSLLAGELFF. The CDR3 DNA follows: TGTGCCAGCAGCTTGTTAGCCGGGGAGCTGTTTTTT.

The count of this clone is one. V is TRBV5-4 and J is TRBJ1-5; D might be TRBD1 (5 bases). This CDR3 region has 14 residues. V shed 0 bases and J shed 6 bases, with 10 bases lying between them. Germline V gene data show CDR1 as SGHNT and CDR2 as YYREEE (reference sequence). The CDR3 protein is CASSLEAQVQPQHF. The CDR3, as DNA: TGTGCCAGCAGCTTGGAGGCACAGGTTCAGCCCCAGCATTTT.

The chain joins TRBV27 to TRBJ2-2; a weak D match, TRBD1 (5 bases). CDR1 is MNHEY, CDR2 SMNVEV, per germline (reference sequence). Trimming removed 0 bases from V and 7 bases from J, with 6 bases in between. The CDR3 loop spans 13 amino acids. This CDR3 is CASSLSGDGELFF. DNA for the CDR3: TGTGCCAGCAGTTTATCAGGGGACGGGGAGCTGTTTTTT.

The CDR3 bases are TGTGCCAGCAGACCGGACAGTTCGGGTGGCTACACCTTC. This encodes CASRPDSSGGYTF. The J gene is TRBJ1-2, the V gene TRBV7-9; a possible D gene is TRBD1 (6 bases). The germline V gene has CDR1 SEHNR and CDR2 FQNEAQ (reference sequence). The CDR3 extends over 13 amino acids. The V end lost 6 bases, the J end lost 7 bases, and 15 bases lay between the germline ends.